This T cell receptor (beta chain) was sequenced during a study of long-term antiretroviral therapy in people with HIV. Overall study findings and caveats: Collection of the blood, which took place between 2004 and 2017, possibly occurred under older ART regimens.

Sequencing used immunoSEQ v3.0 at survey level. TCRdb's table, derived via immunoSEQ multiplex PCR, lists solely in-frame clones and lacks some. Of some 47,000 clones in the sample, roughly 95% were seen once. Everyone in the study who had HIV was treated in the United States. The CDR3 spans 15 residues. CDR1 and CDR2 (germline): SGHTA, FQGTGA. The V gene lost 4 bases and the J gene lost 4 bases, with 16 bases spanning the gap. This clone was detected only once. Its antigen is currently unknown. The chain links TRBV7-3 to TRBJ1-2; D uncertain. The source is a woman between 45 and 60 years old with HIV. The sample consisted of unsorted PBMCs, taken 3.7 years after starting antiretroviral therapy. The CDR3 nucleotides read TGTGCCAGCAGCTCGCGTGGGAGGGAGGGCTATGGCTACACCTTC. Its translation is CASSSRGREGYGYTF. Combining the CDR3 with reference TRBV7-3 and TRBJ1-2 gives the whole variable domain GAGVSQTPSNKVTEKGKYVELRCDPISGHTALYWYRQSLGQGPEFLIYFQGTGAADDSGLPNDRFFAVRPEGSVSTLKIQRTERGDSAVYLCASSSRGREGYGYTFGSGTRLTVV.